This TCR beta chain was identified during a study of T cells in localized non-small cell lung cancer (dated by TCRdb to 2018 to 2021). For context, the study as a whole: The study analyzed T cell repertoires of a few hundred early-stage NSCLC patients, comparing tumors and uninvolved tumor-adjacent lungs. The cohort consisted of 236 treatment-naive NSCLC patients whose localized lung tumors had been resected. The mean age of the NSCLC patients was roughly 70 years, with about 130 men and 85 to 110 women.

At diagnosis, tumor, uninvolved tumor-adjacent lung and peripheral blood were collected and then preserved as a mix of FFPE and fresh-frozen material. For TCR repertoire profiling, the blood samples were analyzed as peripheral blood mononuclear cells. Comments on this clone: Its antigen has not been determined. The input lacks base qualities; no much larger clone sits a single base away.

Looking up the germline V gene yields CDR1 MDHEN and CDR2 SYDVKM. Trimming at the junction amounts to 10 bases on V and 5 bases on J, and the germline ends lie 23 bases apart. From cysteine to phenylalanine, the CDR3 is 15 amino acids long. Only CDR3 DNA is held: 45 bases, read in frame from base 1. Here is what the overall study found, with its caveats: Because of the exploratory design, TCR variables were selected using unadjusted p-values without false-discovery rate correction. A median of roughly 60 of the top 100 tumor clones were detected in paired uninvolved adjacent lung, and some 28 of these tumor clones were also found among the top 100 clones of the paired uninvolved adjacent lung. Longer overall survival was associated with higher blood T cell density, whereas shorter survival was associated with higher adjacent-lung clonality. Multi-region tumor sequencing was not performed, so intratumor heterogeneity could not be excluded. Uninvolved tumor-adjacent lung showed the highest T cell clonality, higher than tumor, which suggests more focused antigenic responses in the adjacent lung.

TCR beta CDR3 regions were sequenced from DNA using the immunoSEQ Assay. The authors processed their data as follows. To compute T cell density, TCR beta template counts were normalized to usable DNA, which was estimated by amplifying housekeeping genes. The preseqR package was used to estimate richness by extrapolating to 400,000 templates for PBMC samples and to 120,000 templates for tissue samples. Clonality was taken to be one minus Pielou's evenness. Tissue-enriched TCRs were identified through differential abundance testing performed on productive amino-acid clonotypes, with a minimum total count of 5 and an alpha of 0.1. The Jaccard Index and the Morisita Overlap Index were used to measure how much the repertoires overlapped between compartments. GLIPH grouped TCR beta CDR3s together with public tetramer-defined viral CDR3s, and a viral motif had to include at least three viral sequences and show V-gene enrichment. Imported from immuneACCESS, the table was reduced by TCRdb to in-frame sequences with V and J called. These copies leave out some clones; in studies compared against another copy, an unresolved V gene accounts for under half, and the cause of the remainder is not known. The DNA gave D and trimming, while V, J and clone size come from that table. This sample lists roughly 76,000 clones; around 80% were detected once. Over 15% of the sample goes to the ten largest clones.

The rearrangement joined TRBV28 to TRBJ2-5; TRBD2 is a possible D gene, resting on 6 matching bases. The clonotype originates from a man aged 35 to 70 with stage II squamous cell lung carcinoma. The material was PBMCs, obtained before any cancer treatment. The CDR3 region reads CATAAARRGKETQYF. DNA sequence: TGTGCCACCGCCGCGGCCCGTCGGGGGAAGGAGACCCAGTACTTC.